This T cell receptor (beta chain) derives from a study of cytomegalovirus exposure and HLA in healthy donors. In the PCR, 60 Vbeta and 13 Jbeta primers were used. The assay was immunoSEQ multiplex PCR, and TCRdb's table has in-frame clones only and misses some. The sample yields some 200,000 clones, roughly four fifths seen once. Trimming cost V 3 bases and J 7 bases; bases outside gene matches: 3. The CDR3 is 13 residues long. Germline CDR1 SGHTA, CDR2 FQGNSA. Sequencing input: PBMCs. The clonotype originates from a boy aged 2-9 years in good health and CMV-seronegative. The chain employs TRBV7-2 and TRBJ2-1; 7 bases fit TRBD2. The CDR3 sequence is CASSFLSGNEQFF. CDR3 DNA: TGTGCCAGCAGCTTCCTTAGCGGGAATGAGCAGTTCTTC.